This TCR beta chain was obtained from a study of blood T cell repertoires in COVID-19. As concerns this clone: Compared with germline, one end of the junction differs, possibly owing to a read error.

The CDR3 covers 15 residues. Per the germline V gene, CDR1 is SSHAT and CDR2 is FNYEAQ (reference sequence). Clones were read by immunoSEQ multiplex PCR, and TCRdb kept only the in-frame ones, dropping some. The table shows around 130,000 clones, with 70% to 90% occurring only once. Sequencing used peripheral blood. This sequence was found in a woman between 55 and 75 years old with acute or convalescent COVID-19. V and J are TRBV7-7 and TRBJ2-1, with 11 bases that match TRBD2. The CDR3 region has the DNA TGTGCTAGCAGCTTAGCGGGAGGGACCTACAATGAGCAGTTCTTC. It specifies CASSLAGGTYNEQFF. The entire variable domain, with the rest obtained from reference TRBV7-7 and TRBJ2-1, is as follows: GAGVSQSPRYKVTKRGQDVTLRCDPISSHATLYWYQQALGQGPEFLTYFNYEAQPDKSGLPSDRFSAERPEGSISTLTIQRTEQRDSAMYRCASSLAGGTYNEQFFGPGTRLTVL.